The text below deals with one TCR beta chain. Its specificity is not known. The data stem from a study of blood T cells in healthy people across ages. Study-level results: CMV infection status of these donors was not known.

Then a second PCR, running about 6 to 12 cycles, was carried out with a sample-barcoded 5' primer and a J-beta primer mix. Every sample returned 2.5 million or more CDR3-containing paired-end reads. TCRdb analysed the 5' RACE reads with MiXCR anew, one entry per CDR3 protein. The data show roughly 1,700,000 distinct CDR3 sequences, roughly 28% seen once. Peripheral blood, about 9.4 milliliters per donor, was collected. The CDR3 has 15 amino acids. Germline CDR1 and CDR2: SGHTA and FQGNSA. Trimming took 1 base from V and 5 from J, leaving 11 bases between them. The sample comprised blood. This sequence joins TRBV7-2 and TRBJ1-4; unclear D gene. The clonotype comes from a woman in her 30s in good health. The CDR3 region is CASSLDGRQNEKLFF. CDR3 coding DNA: TGTGCCAGCAGCTTAGATGGCAGACAAAATGAAAAACTGTTTTTT. Variable domain in full (rest from reference TRBV7-2 and TRBJ1-4): GAGVSQSPSNKVTEKGKDVELRCDPISGHTALYWYRQSLGQGLEFLIYFQGNSAPDKSGLPSDRFSAERTGGSVSTLTIQRTQQEDSAVYLCASSLDGRQNEKLFFGSGTQLSVL.